The next 32 T cell receptor beta chains were all read from a single sample in a study of cytomegalovirus exposure and HLA in healthy donors. Primers for the PCR totalled 60 Vbeta and 13 Jbeta. The protocol was immunoSEQ multiplex PCR, while the TCRdb copy is restricted to in-frame clones and leaves out a portion. Counted here are 75,000 to 90,000 clones, just under 80% occurring once; the ten biggest clones make up 8% to 10%. The specimen sequenced was PBMCs. Receptors originate from a woman in her 40s in good health and CMV-seropositive.

This clone was counted a single time. The chain combines TRBV27 with TRBJ2-3; 7 bases align to TRBD2. V shed 6 bases and J 6 bases; nucleotides not matched to a gene: 12. From germline, CDR1 is MNHEY and CDR2 SMNVEV (reference sequence). The CDR3 is 15 residues long. The CDR3 loop reads CASSLGGSAYDTQYF. CDR3 DNA: TGTGCCAGCAGCTTGGGGGGGAGTGCGTATGATACGCAGTATTTT.

The rearrangement links TRBV2 to TRBJ1-4; 7 bases line up with TRBD1. The CDR3 consists of 15 residues. Trimming took 5 bases from V and 0 from J; bases not matched to a gene: 3. Germline lookup yields CDR1 SNHLY and CDR2 FYNNEI. The CDR3 here is CASSRDSATNEKLFF. CDR3 in DNA: TGTGCCAGCAGTCGGGACAGCGCAACTAATGAAAAACTGTTTTTT.

V is TRBV6-4 and J is TRBJ2-5; D unresolved. The CDR3 totals 13 residues. Germline CDR1 MRHNA, CDR2 SNTAGT. V lost 3 bases and J 5 bases, leaving 10 bases between the germline ends. CDR3 DNA: TGTGCCAGCAGTGAGAACGGGTGGGAGACCCAGTACTTC. Translating it yields CASSENGWETQYF.

This clone was counted a few times. This rearrangement joins TRBV6-6 to TRBJ1-2; D is unresolved. CDR1 and CDR2 (germline): MNHNY, SVGAGI (reference sequence). The CDR3 extends over 14 amino acids. Trimming removed 4 bases at V and 0 bases at J, with 9 bases between. The CDR3, as DNA: TGTGCCAGCAGTTCCCCTCTATCTAACTATGGCTACACCTTC. This sequence encodes CASSSPLSNYGYTF.

The chain has TRBV30 and TRBJ2-1; maybe TRBD2 (6 bases). The CDR3 runs 13 residues. V was trimmed by 4 bases and J by 8 bases, leaving 15 bases between them. The V gene's germline CDR1 is GTSNPN and CDR2 SVGIG (reference sequence). The CDR3 DNA follows: TGTGCCTGGAAGATTCCACTAGCCGATGAGCAGTTCTTC. It is translated as CAWKIPLADEQFF.

The CDR3 bases are TGCGCCAGCAGCTTGGAAAGGGCGGGTGAGCAGTACTTC. This encodes CASSLERAGEQYF. The chain carries TRBV5-1 and TRBJ2-7, with D possibly TRBD2 on 5 matching bases. Germline values: CDR1 SGHRS, CDR2 YFSETQ. This CDR3 has 13 amino acids. V shed 0 bases and J shed 7 bases, with 11 bases lying between them.

The chain joins TRBV7-2 to TRBJ2-3; 10 nucleotides match TRBD2. From germline, CDR1 is SGHTA and CDR2 FQGNSA. V lost 5 bases to trimming and J lost 4 bases; unmatched junction nucleotides: 9. This CDR3 is built from 16 residues. The CDR3 is CASSPQGSGGPDTQYF. In DNA form, the CDR3 reads TGTGCCAGCAGCCCACAGGGTAGCGGGGGGCCAGATACGCAGTATTTT.

The V and J genes are TRBV19 and TRBJ1-4; unclear D gene. The V gene lost 2 bases and the J gene lost 3 bases, with 7 bases spanning the gap. In germline, CDR1 is LNHDA, CDR2 SQIVND (reference sequence). The CDR3 sequence is 14 residues long. The DNA for the CDR3 is TGTGCCAGTAGTATACAGCGAGCTAATGAAAAACTGTTTTTT. Translation: CASSIQRANEKLFF. Full variable domain (remainder filled in from reference TRBV19 and TRBJ1-4): DGGITQSPKYLFRKEGQNVTLSCEQNLNHDAMYWYRQDPGQGLRLIYYSQIVNDFQKGDIAEGYSVSREKKESFPLTVTSAQKNPTAFYLCASSIQRANEKLFFGSGTQLSVL.

This rearrangement joins TRBV5-4 to TRBJ2-3; D may be TRBD1 (6 bases). V was cut by 4 bases and J by 1 base, with 13 bases left in between. Germline V gene lookup returns CDR1 SGHNT and CDR2 YYREEE (reference sequence). The CDR3 length is 15 residues. CDR3 amino acids: CASSLGWGRTDTQYF. The DNA for the CDR3 is TGTGCCAGCAGCCTCGGGTGGGGGCGCACAGATACGCAGTATTTT. The full variable domain, rest sourced from reference TRBV5-4 and TRBJ2-3, is ETGVTQSPTHLIKTRGQQVTLRCSSQSGHNTVSWYQQALGQGPQFIFQYYREEENGRGNFPPRFSGLQFPNYSSELNVNALELDDSALYLCASSLGWGRTDTQYFGPGTRLTVL.

Written as DNA, the CDR3 is TGTGCCAGCAGCTTAGTGCAGGGTCAGCCCCAGCATTTT. Translating it yields CASSLVQGQPQHF. V usage is TRBV11-2 and J usage is TRBJ1-5; the D gene is possibly TRBD1 (5 bases). The CDR3 is 13 residues long. Germline CDR1 reads SGHAT; CDR2 reads FQNNGV. Trimming stripped 1 base from V and 6 bases from J, with 7 bases between.

V gene TRBV30 combines with J gene TRBJ2-3; 11 bases map to TRBD2. The CDR3 length is 17 residues. J lost 1 base, V lost 4 bases, and 10 bases had no gene match. The germline V gene has CDR1 GTSNPN and CDR2 SVGIG (reference sequence). CDR3 sequence reads: CAWTFSGGAWGTDTQYF. The CDR3 coding sequence is TGTGCCTGGACTTTTAGCGGGGGGGCCTGGGGCACAGATACGCAGTATTTT. Filled out from reference TRBV30 and TRBJ2-3, the complete variable domain reads SQTIHQWPATLVQPVGSPLSLECTVEGTSNPNLYWYRQAAGRGLQLLFYSVGIGQISSEVPQNLSASRPQDRQFILSSKKLLLSDSGFYLCAWTFSGGAWGTDTQYFGPGTRLTVL.

V and J are TRBV19 and TRBJ1-3; unclear D gene. V shed 5 bases and J shed 6 bases, with 14 bases lying between them. The germline CDR1 and CDR2 sequences are LNHDA and SQIVND (reference sequence). This CDR3 spans 14 amino acids. CDR3 nucleotide sequence: TGTGCCAGTAGTGCGATTTCCGAAGTAAACACCATATATTTT. Its protein product is CASSAISEVNTIYF.

This clone was picked up a small number of times. The V and J genes are TRBV4-3 and TRBJ1-4; 8 nucleotides line up with TRBD1. V lost 5 bases, J lost 3 bases, and 8 bases stayed unmatched. Germline V gene lookup returns CDR1 LGHNA and CDR2 YSLEER. The CDR3 contains 16 residues. The CDR3 DNA reads TGCGCCAGCAGCTTTCACGACAGGGGTGCTAATGAAAAACTGTTTTTT. Protein product: CASSFHDRGANEKLFF.

This clone was counted a single time. This chain's CDR3 is CASSYAGTAGDTQYF. CDR3 nucleotide sequence: TGTGCCAGCAGTTACGCAGGGACAGCCGGCGATACGCAGTATTTT. J is TRBJ2-3 and V is TRBV6-6; 7 bases map to TRBD1. This CDR3 is 15 amino acids long. The trim removed 2 bases at V and 6 bases at J, leaving 8 bases unmatched. Germline CDR1 MNHNY, CDR2 SVGAGI (reference sequence).

The rearrangement uses TRBV5-4 and TRBJ1-2; 8 positions match TRBD1. V was pared by 4 bases and J by 3 bases, with 8 bases of the junction left unmatched. The CDR3 is 15 residues long. The germline V gene encodes CDR1 SGHNT and CDR2 YYREEE (reference sequence). For the CDR3, the DNA is TGTGCCAGCAGCCCGGACCTACAGGGGGACTATGGCTACACCTTC. It codes for CASSPDLQGDYGYTF. The full variable domain, in which reference TRBV5-4 and TRBJ1-2 provide the parts outside the CDR3, is ETGVTQSPTHLIKTRGQQVTLRCSSQSGHNTVSWYQQALGQGPQFIFQYYREEENGRGNFPPRFSGLQFPNYSSELNVNALELDDSALYLCASSPDLQGDYGYTFGSGTRLTVV.

The V and J genes are TRBV4-1 and TRBJ2-2; D might be TRBD1 (5 bases). Trimming took off 4 bases at V and 8 bases at J, with 17 bases between the two ends. Looked up from germline, CDR1 is MGHRA and CDR2 is YSYEKL. The CDR3 spans 15 residues. This chain's CDR3 is CASSPGAGYLGELFF. DNA for the CDR3: TGCGCCAGCAGCCCTGGGGCAGGGTATTTGGGGGAGCTGTTTTTT.

This clone turned up a few times. The chain carries TRBV7-9 and TRBJ2-2; 7 bases are shared with TRBD1. Germline V gene data show CDR1 as SEHNR and CDR2 as FQNEAQ (reference sequence). With V trimmed by 8 bases and J by 0 bases, 3 bases remained unmatched. This CDR3 has 14 amino acids. CDR3: CASQGTANTGELFF. The CDR3 DNA reads TGTGCCAGCCAGGGGACAGCGAACACCGGGGAGCTGTTTTTT.

The chain couples TRBV28 to TRBJ1-5; 8 nucleotides match TRBD1. The CDR3 consists of 15 residues. The germline gives CDR1 MDHEN, CDR2 SYDVKM. Trimming removed 10 bases from V and 0 bases from J; junction bases left unmatched: 8. CDR3 sequence reads: CANGQGGLSNQPQHF. The CDR3 DNA reads as TGTGCCAACGGACAGGGAGGACTTAGCAATCAGCCCCAGCATTTT. Together with reference TRBV28 and TRBJ1-5, the CDR3 gives the full variable domain: DVKVTQSSRYLVKRTGEKVFLECVQDMDHENMFWYRQDPGLGLRLIYFSYDVKMKEKGDIPEGYSVSREKKERFSLILESASTNQTSMYLCANGQGGLSNQPQHFGDGTRLSIL.

The gene calls are TRBV6-5 and TRBJ1-5; the D gene is possibly TRBD1 (6 bases). This CDR3 is built from 14 residues. Germline loops: CDR1 MNHEY, CDR2 SVGAGI. V was clipped by 6 bases and J by 3 bases, with 12 bases between them. CDR3 amino acids: CASRRDNSNQPQHF. CDR3 DNA sequence: TGTGCCAGCAGGAGGGACAATTCCAATCAGCCCCAGCATTTT.

This rearrangement joins TRBV2 to TRBJ2-1, with D tentatively TRBD1 (5 bases). Trimming took 4 bases from V and 8 from J, leaving 12 bases between them. The CDR3 loop spans 13 amino acids. The germline V gene has CDR1 SNHLY and CDR2 FYNNEI. This CDR3 is CASSVDKWDEQFF. The DNA for the CDR3 is TGTGCCAGCAGTGTGGACAAGTGGGATGAGCAGTTCTTC.

Here the CDR3 DNA reads TGTGCCAGCAGCCCGGGAGGGTGGCTAGCGGGGGGGAGCACAGATACGCAGTATTTT. Amino acids: CASSPGGWLAGGSTDTQYF. V gene TRBV5-6 combines with J gene TRBJ2-3; TRBD2 aligns across 12 bases. Trimming removed 4 bases from V and 0 bases from J; junction bases left unmatched: 12. The CDR3 spans 19 residues. Looked up from germline, CDR1 is SGHDT and CDR2 is YYEEEE.

A single count supports this clone. V is TRBV11-2 and J is TRBJ2-7; D remains unclear. Trimming took off 1 base at V and 3 bases at J, with 7 bases between the two ends. There are 13 residues in the CDR3. Germline V gene data show CDR1 as SGHAT and CDR2 as FQNNGV. CDR3 DNA: TGTGCCAGCAGCTTAGCAGTGAACTACGAGCAGTACTTC. Encoded protein: CASSLAVNYEQYF. The entire variable domain, with the rest obtained from reference TRBV11-2 and TRBJ2-7, is as follows: EAGVAQSPRYKIIEKRQSVAFWCNPISGHATLYWYQQILGQGPKLLIQFQNNGVVDDSQLPKDRFSAERLKGVDSTLKIQPAKLEDSAVYLCASSLAVNYEQYFGPGTRLTVT.

This clone was detected a few times. This chain joins TRBV4-2 and TRBJ1-3, with 8 bases aligning to TRBD1. Germline V gives CDR1 LGHNA, CDR2 YNFKEQ. CDR3 length: 16 residues. J was trimmed by 2 bases and V by 5 bases; bases with no gene match: 8. This CDR3 reads CASSVPGTGAGNTIYF. DNA of the CDR3: TGTGCCAGCAGCGTACCCGGGACAGGAGCTGGAAACACCATATATTTT.

The rearrangement links TRBV19 to TRBJ2-6, with 8 bases identical to TRBD2. Germline trimming cut 0 bases from V and 0 bases from J; bases unmatched to any gene: 4. This CDR3 region has 18 residues. Germline loops: CDR1 LNHDA, CDR2 SQIVND (reference sequence). In DNA form, the CDR3 reads TGTGCCAGTAGTATAGATCGGGGGGGCGTCTCTGGGGCCAACGTCCTGACTTTC. This translates into CASSIDRGGVSGANVLTF.

Written as DNA, the CDR3 is TGTGCCACCAGCAGACTTGACAGGGGCACAGATACGCAGTATTTT. Translated, it gives CATSRLDRGTDTQYF. V and J are TRBV15 and TRBJ2-3; TRBD1 agrees at 7 bases. Germline lookup yields CDR1 LNHNV and CDR2 YYDKDF (reference sequence). The CDR3 contains 15 residues. J was trimmed by 1 base and V by 2 bases; bases with no gene match: 3.

The CDR3 DNA sequence: TGTGCCAGCAGCTTATCGGAGGGGCGGCTGTATTTT. This gives the protein CASSLSEGRLYF. The rearrangement joins TRBV7-3 to TRBJ2-3; tentative D call: TRBD2 (6 bases). Germline CDR1 is SGHTA and CDR2 is FQGTGA. The CDR3 loop spans 12 amino acids. Deletions cut 2 bases from V and 14 bases from J, with 14 bases between.

This clone has more than one count but fewer than ten. V gene TRBV7-7 combines with J gene TRBJ2-3, with a weak D call TRBD2 (7 bases). V lost 5 bases, J lost 6 bases, and 15 bases lay in between. The CDR3 is made up of 14 amino acids. Germline assignment: CDR1 SSHAT and CDR2 FNYEAQ (reference sequence). The CDR3 nucleotides read TGTGCCAGCAGCCCAATGAAGGGGGGGGATACGCAGTATTTT. Amino acids: CASSPMKGGDTQYF. Full variable domain (outside the CDR3, taken from reference TRBV7-7 and TRBJ2-3): GAGVSQSPRYKVTKRGQDVTLRCDPISSHATLYWYQQALGQGPEFLTYFNYEAQPDKSGLPSDRFSAERPEGSISTLTIQRTEQRDSAMYRCASSPMKGGDTQYFGPGTRLTVL.

This chain uses TRBV25-1 with TRBJ2-1; tentatively, D is TRBD1 (5 bases). The germline V gene has CDR1 MGHDK and CDR2 SYGVNS. The V end was cut by 0 bases, the J end by 5 bases, with 11 bases between. This CDR3 has 15 residues. The CDR3 sequence is CASSEYRQGDNEQFF. CDR3 coding DNA: TGTGCCAGCAGTGAATACAGGCAGGGCGACAATGAGCAGTTCTTC.

This clone was seen only once. The gene calls are TRBV25-1 and TRBJ1-4, with D possibly being TRBD1 (5 bases). This CDR3 spans 15 amino acids. V lost 8 bases and J lost 3, with 16 bases in between. The germline CDR1 and CDR2 sequences are MGHDK and SYGVNS. CDR3 DNA sequence: TGTGCCAGCGGAAAAAGGGGTTTGGCTAATGAAAAACTGTTTTTT. Its protein product is CASGKRGLANEKLFF. Together with reference TRBV25-1 and TRBJ1-4, the CDR3 gives the full variable domain: EADIYQTPRYLVIGTGKKITLECSQTMGHDKMYWYQQDPGMELHLIHYSYGVNSTEKGDLSSESTVSRIRTEHFPLTLESARPSHTSQYLCASGKRGLANEKLFFGSGTQLSVL.

The chain combines TRBV4-3 with TRBJ1-2, with 10 positions matching TRBD1. The V and J ends lost 4 bases and 2 bases, in that order; junction bases with no gene match: 13. The CDR3 length is 18 residues. The germline CDR1 and CDR2 sequences are LGHNA and YSLEER. CDR3 nucleotide sequence: TGCGCCAGCAGCCCCCTGACAGGGGGCGAGTTAGGAAACTATGGCTACACCTTC. It codes for CASSPLTGGELGNYGYTF.

This clone was seen a handful of times. V usage is TRBV28 and J usage is TRBJ1-5, with unresolved D. The CDR3 covers 16 residues. Trimming pared 5 bases from V and 1 base from J, leaving 15 bases between. CDR1 is MDHEN, CDR2 SYDVKM, per germline. CDR3 coding DNA: TGTGCCAGCAGTCCAAATTTAGAGGGAAGCAATCAGCCCCAGCATTTT. Translated: CASSPNLEGSNQPQHF. The full variable domain, rest sourced from reference TRBV28 and TRBJ1-5, is DVKVTQSSRYLVKRTGEKVFLECVQDMDHENMFWYRQDPGLGLRLIYFSYDVKMKEKGDIPEGYSVSREKKERFSLILESASTNQTSMYLCASSPNLEGSNQPQHFGDGTRLSIL.

The chain joins TRBV5-1 to TRBJ2-2, with D tentatively TRBD2 (5 bases). CDR3 length: 17 amino acids. CDR1 and CDR2 (germline): SGHRS, YFSETQ. Between the trimmed V and J ends, which lost 1 base and 7 bases, there was a span of 20 bases. CDR3 DNA sequence: TGCGCCAGCAGCTTGCCCCAAACGCCGGGAACTGGCGGGGAGCTGTTTTTT. Translating gives CASSLPQTPGTGGELFF.